Each of the 27 T cell receptor beta chains below was sequenced from the same sample in a study of blood T cell repertoires in COVID-19. TCRdb's copy holds only in-frame clones and misses some; the assay was immunoSEQ multiplex PCR. The table records approximately 380,000 clones, more than 85% of them present only once. The sequencing input was PBMCs or T cells enriched from blood (not recorded which). The receptors derive from a woman aged 35 to 49 who had been exposed to COVID-19.

There are many counts of this clone. As DNA, the CDR3 is TGTGCCAGCAGCATAGGGACAGGGGGCTACAATGAGCAGTTCTTC. Its protein is CASSIGTGGYNEQFF. The chain recombines TRBV7-9 with TRBJ2-1; 11 bases line up with TRBD1. Germline CDR1 is SEHNR and CDR2 is FQNEAQ (reference sequence). The CDR3 has 15 amino acids. V lost 5 bases to trimming and J lost 3 bases; unmatched junction nucleotides: 3.

V gene TRBV10-3 combines with J gene TRBJ1-5, with D hard to call. Per the germline V gene, CDR1 is ENHRY and CDR2 is SYGVKD. The CDR3 extends over 12 amino acids. V was clipped by 7 bases and J by 6 bases, with 10 bases between them. The CDR3 DNA reads as TGTGCCATCAAGTGGTACAGTCAGCCCCAGCATTTT. Protein product: CAIKWYSQPQHF.

This sequence joins TRBV7-3 and TRBJ2-1; the D gene is possibly TRBD1 (6 bases). CDR1 and CDR2 from the germline V gene are SGHTA and FQGTGA. The CDR3 is made up of 16 amino acids. V lost 5 bases and J lost 4, with 18 bases in between. This chain's CDR3 is CASSPTRTALYNEQFF. For the CDR3, the DNA is TGTGCCAGCAGCCCAACTCGGACAGCACTTTACAATGAGCAGTTCTTC.

The V and J genes are TRBV5-1 and TRBJ2-7; D is uncertain. Trimming removed 5 bases from V and 0 bases from J, with 9 bases in between. The CDR3 is 13 amino acids. The V gene's germline CDR1 is SGHRS and CDR2 YFSETQ. The CDR3 is CASRVTASYEQYF. CDR3 sequence (DNA): TGCGCCAGCAGAGTAACAGCCTCCTACGAGCAGTACTTC.

The CDR3 sequence is CASSQDRGSEKLFF. The CDR3 bases are TGTGCCAGCAGCCAAGACAGGGGTTCTGAAAAACTGTTTTTT. The chain joins TRBV3-1 (or the pseudogene TRBV3-2) to TRBJ1-4; D may be TRBD1 (6 bases). V gave up 0 bases and J gave up 7 bases, with 9 bases separating them. The germline V gene encodes CDR1 LGHDT and CDR2 YNNKEL (reference sequence). The CDR3 spans 14 residues.

The chain carries TRBV7-9 and TRBJ1-3; 9 bases are shared with TRBD1. CDR3 size: 17 residues. The germline CDR1 and CDR2 sequences are SEHNR and FQNEAQ (reference sequence). V shed 4 bases and J 2 bases; nucleotides not matched to a gene: 9. The CDR3 DNA is TGTGCCAGCAGCTACGGACGACAGGGGGTGGCTGGAAACACCATATATTTT. It codes for CASSYGRQGVAGNTIYF.

The V call is TRBV6-5, the J call TRBJ1-2, with TRBD1 as a possible D gene (6 bases). The CDR3 extends over 15 amino acids. The V gene's germline CDR1 is MNHEY and CDR2 SVGAGI. Trimming took off 6 bases at V and 0 bases at J, with 14 bases between the two ends. CDR3 amino acids: CASRLGQLANYGYTF. The CDR3 DNA follows: TGTGCCAGCAGACTCGGACAGTTAGCTAACTATGGCTACACCTTC.

The chain combines TRBV7-3 with TRBJ2-1; D gene unclear. The CDR3 is 13 residues long. CDR1 and CDR2 (germline): SGHTA, FQGTGA. V dropped 5 bases and J dropped 1 base, with 6 bases sitting between them. In DNA form, the CDR3 reads TGTGCCAGCAGCGCCCAGTCCTACAATGAGCAGTTCTTC. Translating gives CASSAQSYNEQFF.

This chain connects TRBV5-6 to TRBJ2-5; TRBD2 might be the D (5 bases). This CDR3 has 13 residues. Trimming stripped 3 bases from V and 3 bases from J, with 9 bases between. Germline V gene sequence: CDR1 SGHDT, CDR2 YYEEEE. The CDR3 DNA reads as TGTGCCAGCAGCTGGGGAGCGAAAGAGACCCAGTACTTC. Residues: CASSWGAKETQYF.

The chain has TRBV3-1 (or the pseudogene TRBV3-2) and TRBJ1-1, with D perhaps TRBD1 (6 bases). The CDR3 consists of 15 residues. V lost 1 base and J 1 base, leaving 10 bases between the germline ends. Germline CDR1 is LGHDT and CDR2 is YNNKEL (reference sequence). DNA of the CDR3: TGTGCCAGCAGCCAAGTCTACAGGGAGAACACTGAAGCTTTCTTT. The encoded protein is CASSQVYRENTEAFF.

The chain carries TRBV7-8 and TRBJ1-2, with no clear D. Deletions cut 5 bases from V and 7 bases from J, with 11 bases between. Germline V gene sequence: CDR1 SGHVS, CDR2 FQNEAQ. The CDR3 is 12 amino acids. In nucleotides, the CDR3 is TGTGCCAGCAGCCCCCGATCGAGTGGCTACACCTTC. It is translated as CASSPRSSGYTF. The whole variable domain, filled in from reference TRBV7-8 and TRBJ1-2, reads GAGVSQSPRYKVAKRGQDVALRCDPISGHVSLFWYQQALGQGPEFLTYFQNEAQLDKSGLPSDRFFAERPEGSVSTLKIQRTQQEDSAVYLCASSPRSSGYTFGSGTRLTVV.

A remark on this clone: The sample has other DNA sequences that encode this CDR3 too. This sequence joins TRBV19 and TRBJ2-2, with D unresolved. The CDR3 is made up of 13 amino acids. V was trimmed by 2 bases and J by 4 bases, leaving 5 bases between them. CDR1 is LNHDA, CDR2 SQIVND, per germline (reference sequence). This CDR3 reads CASSISGTGELFF. In DNA, the CDR3 is TGTGCCAGTAGTATATCAGGCACCGGGGAGCTGTTTTTT.

The rearrangement links TRBV2 to TRBJ2-1; a possible D gene is TRBD1 (5 bases). The V gene lost 0 bases and the J gene lost 10 bases, with 10 bases spanning the gap. Germline loops: CDR1 SNHLY, CDR2 FYNNEI. The CDR3 has 13 amino acids. This CDR3 is CASSEAPRQEQFF. The DNA of the CDR3 is TGTGCCAGCAGTGAAGCGCCCCGACAGGAGCAGTTCTTC.

The genes are TRBV4-1 and TRBJ1-6; D call uncertain. V gave up 3 bases and J gave up 7 bases, with 10 bases separating them. Germline V lookup: CDR1 MGHRA, CDR2 YSYEKL. CDR3 length: 14 amino acids. This chain's CDR3 is CASSQTLRNSPLHF. CDR3 DNA sequence: TGCGCCAGCAGCCAGACCCTCAGGAATTCACCCCTCCACTTT.

The CDR3 DNA reads as TGTGCCAGCAGCCTATTAATTAACTATGGCTACACCTTC. Translated: CASSLLINYGYTF. The chain joins TRBV7-9 to TRBJ1-2, with unresolved D. The CDR3 covers 13 residues. Germline loops: CDR1 SEHNR, CDR2 FQNEAQ (reference sequence). V shed 5 bases and J shed 1 base, with 8 bases lying between them.

The chain links TRBV6-2 or TRBV6-3 to TRBJ2-7; TRBD2 might be the D (6 bases). The CDR3 runs to 14 residues. Trimming shortened V by 2 bases and J by 6 bases, and 14 bases separated the two germline ends. CDR1 is MNHEY and CDR2 is SVGEGT in the germline V gene. In DNA, the CDR3 is TGTGCCAGCAGTTACCAGACTAGGAACGGCGAGCAGTACTTC. Translating it yields CASSYQTRNGEQYF.

This chain links TRBV5-4 with TRBJ1-2, with D maybe TRBD1 (5 bases). Per germline, CDR1 SGHNT and CDR2 YYREEE (reference sequence). The CDR3 covers 13 residues. Trimming stripped 4 bases from V and 4 bases from J, with 11 bases between. CDR3 bases: TGTGCCAGCAGCAGACAGACGGCCTATGGCTACACCTTC. Its protein is CASSRQTAYGYTF. The variable domain in full, with the rest retrieved from reference TRBV5-4 and TRBJ1-2, is ETGVTQSPTHLIKTRGQQVTLRCSSQSGHNTVSWYQQALGQGPQFIFQYYREEENGRGNFPPRFSGLQFPNYSSELNVNALELDDSALYLCASSRQTAYGYTFGSGTRLTVV.

This clone has just one count. The chain joins TRBV24-1 to TRBJ1-1; the D is unclear. CDR3 size: 14 residues. The V end lost 2 bases, the J end lost 4 bases, and 10 bases lay between the germline ends. In germline, CDR1 is KGHDR, CDR2 SFDVKD. The CDR3 region has the DNA TGTGCCACCAGTGATTCATCGGTCGCCACTGAAGCTTTCTTT. It specifies CATSDSSVATEAFF.

This clone was observed a handful of times. The chain links TRBV2 to TRBJ2-3; D is unresolved. The V gene's germline CDR1 is SNHLY and CDR2 FYNNEI. The CDR3 loop spans 14 amino acids. Trimming removed 2 bases at V and 10 bases at J, with 16 bases between. CDR3 bases: TGTGCCAGCAGTGAACTAGTCCGGTTCCTTGCGCAGTATTTT. Amino acid sequence: CASSELVRFLAQYF.

The chain employs TRBV19 and TRBJ1-5; 8 bases map to TRBD1. The germline V gene has CDR1 LNHDA and CDR2 SQIVND (reference sequence). The CDR3 sequence is 16 residues long. Trimming removed 10 bases from V and 0 bases from J; junction bases left unmatched: 11. CDR3 residues: CATRDRSRDSNQPQHF. The CDR3 nucleotides read TGTGCCACGCGGGACAGGTCAAGGGATAGCAATCAGCCCCAGCATTTT.

The V and J genes are TRBV5-5 and TRBJ1-4; D is possibly TRBD1 (5 bases). Trimming took off 0 bases at V and 7 bases at J, with 10 bases between the two ends. Germline lookup yields CDR1 SGHKS and CDR2 YYEKEE (reference sequence). The CDR3 has 14 amino acids. The CDR3 bases are TGTGCCAGCAGCTTGGGACAGCCCGTTGAAAAACTGTTTTTT. It encodes CASSLGQPVEKLFF.

The chain links TRBV7-2 to TRBJ2-3; D is possibly TRBD1 (5 bases). Trimming took 4 bases from V and 2 from J, leaving 10 bases between them. CDR1 and CDR2 (germline): SGHTA, FQGNSA. The CDR3 runs 14 residues. The CDR3 bases are TGTGCCAGCAGCTCTGACAGTTTCACAGATACGCAGTATTTT. Its translation: CASSSDSFTDTQYF.

V usage is TRBV19 and J usage is TRBJ1-1; weak D call: TRBD1 (5 bases). Trimming removed 7 bases from V and 0 bases from J, with 12 bases in between. CDR3 length: 14 residues. The germline CDR1 and CDR2 sequences are LNHDA and SQIVND (reference sequence). DNA for the CDR3: TGTGCCAGTAAGGGCAGGGCGATGAACACTGAAGCTTTCTTT. This encodes CASKGRAMNTEAFF.

The chain recombines TRBV7-8 with TRBJ2-2; D perhaps matches TRBD1 (5 bases). In germline, CDR1 is SGHVS, CDR2 FQNEAQ. This CDR3 is built from 13 residues. Trimming removed 6 bases from V and 4 bases from J, with 9 bases in between. The DNA of the CDR3 is TGTGCCAGCAGTTCAGGGTTCACCGGGGAGCTGTTTTTT. Its protein is CASSSGFTGELFF.

Turning to this clone: The same CDR3 arises from other DNA sequences in this sample as well. J is TRBJ2-5 and V is TRBV18; D unresolved. The CDR3 length is 11 residues. The V gene lost 3 bases and the J gene lost 3 bases, with 2 bases spanning the gap. CDR1 and CDR2 from the germline V gene are KGHSH and LQKENI. The CDR3: CASSPKETQYF. CDR3 in DNA: TGTGCCAGCTCACCTAAAGAGACCCAGTACTTC.

The V call is TRBV7-9, the J call TRBJ1-4, with 8 bases fitting TRBD1. The CDR3 extends over 14 amino acids. Per the germline V gene, CDR1 is SEHNR and CDR2 is FQNEAQ (reference sequence). V was clipped by 5 bases and J by 8 bases; unmatched bases: 7. The CDR3 loop reads CASSQGQGVEKLFF. DNA of the CDR3: TGTGCCAGCAGCCAAGGACAGGGTGTGGAAAAACTGTTTTTT.

The rearrangement links TRBV30 to TRBJ1-1, with a weak D call TRBD1 (5 bases). The V gene lost 4 bases and the J gene lost 1 base, with 16 bases spanning the gap. CDR3 length equals 15 residues. Germline loops: CDR1 GTSNPN, CDR2 SVGIG (reference sequence). The CDR3 nucleotides are TGTGCCTGGACCGCTCGGGGGGGAGGGAACACTGAAGCTTTCTTT. It encodes CAWTARGGGNTEAFF.